Below are 20 T cell receptor beta chains sequenced from a single sample in a study of cytomegalovirus exposure and HLA in healthy donors. PCR employed 60 Vbeta and 13 Jbeta primers. Using immunoSEQ multiplex PCR, the repertoire was profiled, and TCRdb retains in-frame clones only, with some absent. Of about 97,000 clones in the sample, around 78% were seen once. The sample consisted of PBMCs. The receptors come from a man aged 40-49 years in good health and CMV-seronegative.

The rearrangement links TRBV10-2 to TRBJ2-1, with D tentatively TRBD1 (5 bases). CDR3 size: 17 residues. Germline CDR1 reads WSHSY; CDR2 reads SAAADI. Deletions cut 5 bases from V and 0 bases from J, with 17 bases between. The CDR3, as DNA: TGCGCCAGCAGTTCAGGGCGAGGTCCAAGCTCCTACAATGAGCAGTTCTTC. It translates to CASSSGRGPSSYNEQFF.

The chain has TRBV7-3 and TRBJ1-2; D is perhaps TRBD1 (6 bases). The CDR3 consists of 14 residues. V was trimmed by 4 bases and J by 4 bases, leaving 13 bases between them. Germline V gives CDR1 SGHTA, CDR2 FQGTGA. CDR3 loop: CASSSGDIGYGYTF. CDR3 nucleotide sequence: TGTGCCAGCAGCTCTGGGGACATAGGCTATGGCTACACCTTC.

This clone came up a few times. The V call is TRBV6-5, the J call TRBJ2-1; TRBD2 might be the D (5 bases). The CDR3 has 13 amino acids. The ends were cut back, 6 bases at V and 8 bases at J, with 14 bases in the middle. Germline lookup yields CDR1 MNHEY and CDR2 SVGAGI. The CDR3 region is CASSPMARDEQFF. DNA for the CDR3: TGTGCCAGCAGCCCTATGGCGCGGGATGAGCAGTTCTTC.

This clone was counted once. The V gene is TRBV5-6, the J gene TRBJ2-3; TRBD1 is a possible D gene (6 bases). Looked up from germline, CDR1 is SGHDT and CDR2 is YYEEEE. V was shortened by 7 bases and J by 6 bases, with 21 bases between the two germline ends. The CDR3 spans 15 residues. The CDR3 region has the DNA TGTGCCAGCGAAGAGGCAGGGGTCGCATTCGATACGCAGTATTTT. It encodes CASEEAGVAFDTQYF.

J is TRBJ1-5 and V is TRBV27, with a tentative D call TRBD1 (5 bases). The CDR3 is made up of 15 amino acids. The V gene's germline CDR1 is MNHEY and CDR2 SMNVEV (reference sequence). V was clipped by 1 base and J by 7 bases, with 14 bases between them. The CDR3 DNA follows: TGTGCCAGCAGTTTATTGGGCAGGGTAGCCCAGCCCCAGCATTTT. This gives the protein CASSLLGRVAQPQHF.

The chain couples TRBV15 to TRBJ2-5; tentative D call: TRBD2 (6 bases). V was shortened by 1 base and J by 2 bases, with 14 bases between the two germline ends. This CDR3 has 16 residues. The germline V gene has CDR1 LNHNV and CDR2 YYDKDF (reference sequence). The CDR3 sequence is CATSRGFVRGQETQYF. DNA of the CDR3: TGTGCCACCAGCAGAGGGTTTGTGCGGGGACAAGAGACCCAGTACTTC.

This clone was seen only once. This sequence joins TRBV9 and TRBJ1-3; weak D call: TRBD1 (5 bases). V lost 2 bases and J 3 bases, leaving 9 bases between the germline ends. There are 14 residues in the CDR3. Germline values: CDR1 SGDLS, CDR2 YYNGEE. The CDR3 here is CASSVQGGGNTIYF. The CDR3 DNA is TGTGCCAGCAGCGTCCAGGGTGGTGGAAACACCATATATTTT.

This clone appeared a single time. The rearrangement uses TRBV21-1 and TRBJ1-3; the DNA was not compared with TRBD1, the D call given in the table. TRBV21-1 has pseudogene status. This CDR3 contains 16 residues. The CDR3 is CASHTDSYYSGNTIYF. CDR3 DNA: TGTGCCAGCCACACGGACAGTTACTACTCTGGAAACACCATATATTTT.

This rearrangement joins TRBV6-4 to TRBJ1-2, with D tentatively TRBD1 (5 bases). CDR1 and CDR2 (germline): MRHNA, SNTAGT. The CDR3 length is 16 residues. Trimming removed 6 bases at V and 2 bases at J, with 19 bases between. The CDR3 here is CASSSGSRGGNYGYTF. CDR3 bases: TGTGCCAGCAGCTCAGGCTCCCGGGGGGGAAACTATGGCTACACCTTC.

The chain uses TRBV6-6 and TRBJ1-2, with TRBD1 matching 9 bases. This CDR3 contains 15 residues. Unmatched junction bases numbered 13, after V lost 6 bases and J lost 8 bases. Germline CDR1 reads MNHNY; CDR2 reads SVGAGI (reference sequence). CDR3 DNA: TGTGCCAGCAGAGACCGGGACAGGGCTCTGGAGGGCTACACCTTC. Translated: CASRDRDRALEGYTF.

The genes are TRBV2 and TRBJ2-3; TRBD2 aligns across 7 bases. J gave up 3 bases and V 6 bases, and 12 bases lay outside the gene matches. Per germline, CDR1 SNHLY and CDR2 FYNNEI. The CDR3 length is 16 residues. The chain's CDR3 is CASSLQLSGTTDTQYF. Here the CDR3 DNA reads TGTGCCAGCAGCCTACAACTGAGCGGGACTACAGATACGCAGTATTTT.

The V gene is TRBV7-6, the J gene TRBJ2-6, with 9 bases aligning to TRBD2. Germline V gene sequence: CDR1 SGHVS, CDR2 FNYEAQ. V lost 2 bases, J lost 0 bases, and 11 bases stayed unmatched. The CDR3 is 20 amino acids. CDR3 sequence: CASSLYLQAGGPSGANVLTF. DNA of the CDR3: TGTGCCAGCAGCTTATACCTCCAAGCGGGGGGACCCTCTGGGGCCAACGTCCTGACTTTC.

This clone was detected once. The chain joins TRBV4-2 to TRBJ2-1; 10 bases map to TRBD2. After removal of 0 bases from V and 4 bases from J, the junction contained 3 bases not matched to a gene. The CDR3 loop spans 16 amino acids. Germline V gene sequence: CDR1 LGHNA, CDR2 YNFKEQ. The CDR3 loop reads CASSQEKRGGYNEQFF. As DNA, the CDR3 is TGTGCCAGCAGCCAAGAGAAGCGGGGGGGATACAATGAGCAGTTCTTC.

The chain links TRBV18 to TRBJ1-2; D call uncertain. With 4 bases removed from V and 2 bases from J, the gap between germline ends came to 14 bases. The CDR3 has 15 residues. CDR1 is KGHSH and CDR2 is LQKENI in the germline V gene. Here the CDR3 DNA reads TGTGCCAGCTCACTAGAAGCGGACGGGAACTATGGCTACACCTTC. This codes for CASSLEADGNYGYTF. Complete variable domain (other parts from reference TRBV18 and TRBJ1-2): NAGVMQNPRHLVRRRGQEARLRCSPMKGHSHVYWYRQLPEEGLKFMVYLQKENIIDESGMPKERFSAEFPKEGPSILRIQQVVRGDSAAYFCASSLEADGNYGYTFGSGTRLTVV.

The chain recombines TRBV7-9 with TRBJ1-1; D is ambiguous. This CDR3 is 11 amino acids long. V was shortened by 1 base and J by 7 bases, with 4 bases between the two germline ends. The germline gives CDR1 SEHNR, CDR2 FQNEAQ (reference sequence). CDR3 DNA sequence: TGTGCCAGCAGCTTAGATCGTGAAGCTTTCTTT. Protein product: CASSLDREAFF.

The chain recombines TRBV7-2 with TRBJ2-5, with 9 bases that match TRBD2. The CDR3 totals 15 residues. Trimming removed 0 bases from V and 4 bases from J; junction bases left unmatched: 3. Germline V lookup: CDR1 SGHTA, CDR2 FQGNSA. CDR3 amino acids: CASSLAGGGAETQYF. DNA for the CDR3: TGTGCCAGCAGCTTAGCGGGCGGGGGGGCAGAGACCCAGTACTTC.

The chain is built from TRBV5-1 and TRBJ2-7; D perhaps matches TRBD2 (6 bases). This CDR3 region has 15 residues. Per germline, CDR1 SGHRS and CDR2 YFSETQ. V was cut by 0 bases and J by 2 bases, with 12 bases left in between. The CDR3 is CASSLGLARAYEQYF. The CDR3 DNA follows: TGCGCCAGCAGCTTGGGGCTAGCGAGGGCCTACGAGCAGTACTTC.

J is TRBJ1-1 and V is TRBV18; D remains ambiguous. This CDR3 contains 13 residues. V lost 3 bases and J lost 3, with 8 bases in between. The germline gives CDR1 KGHSH, CDR2 LQKENI. Written as DNA, the CDR3 is TGTGCCAGCTCACCCGGAGCCGACACTGAAGCTTTCTTT. Translating it yields CASSPGADTEAFF.

V gene TRBV5-1 combines with J gene TRBJ2-7; 8 bases match TRBD1. Looked up from germline, CDR1 is SGHRS and CDR2 is YFSETQ. The trim removed 6 bases at V and 0 bases at J, leaving 11 bases unmatched. The CDR3 has 16 amino acids. This CDR3 reads CASTGQGSRNSYEQYF. Here the CDR3 DNA reads TGCGCCAGCACCGGACAGGGAAGCCGTAACTCCTACGAGCAGTACTTC.

CDR3 sequence reads: CASSLRATGDSNQPQHF. CDR3 sequence (DNA): TGTGCCAGCAGTTTAAGAGCAACCGGGGATAGCAATCAGCCCCAGCATTTT. This chain connects TRBV27 to TRBJ1-5; D uncertain. CDR3 length: 17 residues. Trimming shortened V by 2 bases and J by 0 bases, and 14 bases separated the two germline ends. Germline V lookup: CDR1 MNHEY, CDR2 SMNVEV (reference sequence).